Following are 23 T cell receptor beta chains from one sample sequenced in a study of PD-1 blockade in classical Hodgkin lymphoma. The time point is: cycle 4 day 1 (C4D1), after more than five weeks of nivolumab. All the patients suffered relapse after autologous stem cell transplantation, and brentuximab vedotin exposure differed. TCRdb's copy holds only in-frame clones and misses some; the assay was immunoSEQ multiplex PCR. The sample records approximately 65,000 clones, approximately 90% being singletons. This material consisted of peripheral blood mononuclear cells (PBMCs), taken before the fourth cycle of nivolumab. The receptors shown here come from a human donor with classical Hodgkin lymphoma.

This clone occurred a few times. V usage is TRBV6-1 and J usage is TRBJ1-5; D perhaps matches TRBD1 (5 bases). Germline CDR1 reads MNHNS; CDR2 reads SASEGT. The CDR3 runs to 15 residues. V lost 1 base to trimming and J lost 4 bases, with 11 bases between them. The CDR3 nucleotides are TGTGCCAGCAGTGAAGGAGGACAAGCAAATCAGCCCCAGCATTTT. Translated, it gives CASSEGGQANQPQHF.

The chain combines TRBV5-1 with TRBJ2-3; a possible D gene is TRBD2 (6 bases). This CDR3 has 14 residues. V was shortened by 4 bases and J by 1 base, with 10 bases between the two germline ends. CDR1 SGHRS and CDR2 YFSETQ come from the germline V gene. This chain's CDR3 is CASSPGTGTDTQYF. The CDR3 bases are TGCGCCAGCAGCCCCGGGACTGGCACAGATACGCAGTATTTT.

The chain combines TRBV19 with TRBJ2-7; D is unresolved. The V and J ends lost 4 bases and 2 bases respectively, with 9 bases between them. This CDR3 is 13 amino acids long. The V gene's germline CDR1 is LNHDA and CDR2 SQIVND (reference sequence). CDR3 nucleotides: TGTGCCAGTAGTACAGGTTTTACCTACGAGCAGTACTTC. Protein: CASSTGFTYEQYF.

This chain links TRBV5-1 with TRBJ2-7, with 9 bases aligning to TRBD2. The junction had 11 bases not matched to a gene; V was cut back by 4 bases and J by 3 bases. The CDR3 runs to 16 residues. From germline, CDR1 is SGHRS and CDR2 YFSETQ. The CDR3 DNA reads as TGCGCCAGCAGCCAAGCCGGGACTAGCTCTTTCTACGAGCAGTACTTC. It is translated as CASSQAGTSSFYEQYF.

The chain couples TRBV28 to TRBJ2-1, with D possibly being TRBD1 or TRBD2 (6 bases each). The CDR3 is 15 amino acids. V gave up 3 bases and J gave up 7 bases, with 16 bases separating them. Germline assignment: CDR1 MDHEN and CDR2 SYDVKM. The CDR3 nucleotides are TGTGCCAGCAGTTTCTCGGGGGCGAGTTGGAATGAGCAGTTCTTC. This sequence encodes CASSFSGASWNEQFF. Using reference TRBV28 and TRBJ2-1 for the parts outside the CDR3, the full variable domain is DVKVTQSSRYLVKRTGEKVFLECVQDMDHENMFWYRQDPGLGLRLIYFSYDVKMKEKGDIPEGYSVSREKKERFSLILESASTNQTSMYLCASSFSGASWNEQFFGPGTRLTVL.

The rearrangement links TRBV25-1 to TRBJ1-6; possible D gene TRBD1, 6 bases. Germline-derived CDR1 and CDR2 are MGHDK and SYGVNS. This CDR3 spans 14 amino acids. V was clipped by 3 bases and J by 9 bases, with 12 bases between them. The chain's CDR3 is CASSEVQGGSPLHF. DNA for the CDR3: TGTGCCAGCAGTGAGGTACAGGGCGGTTCACCCCTCCACTTT.

The V gene is TRBV18, the J gene TRBJ2-7; 7 positions match TRBD1. The ends lost 0 bases at V and 2 bases at J; junction bases unmatched: 1. This CDR3 contains 14 residues. The V gene's germline CDR1 is KGHSH and CDR2 LQKENI. The CDR3 loop is CASSPPGQAYEQYF. The CDR3 coding sequence is TGTGCCAGCTCACCACCCGGACAGGCCTACGAGCAGTACTTC.

This rearrangement joins TRBV28 to TRBJ2-7, with no clear D. Germline loops: CDR1 MDHEN, CDR2 SYDVKM. The V gene lost 1 base and the J gene lost 6 bases, with 13 bases spanning the gap. The CDR3 sequence is 14 residues long. The CDR3 DNA follows: TGTGCCAGCAGTTTATCGGTCTTATCGGGCGAGCAGTACTTC. Protein sequence: CASSLSVLSGEQYF.

The J gene is TRBJ2-2, the V gene TRBV2, with 12 bases lining up with TRBD1. Germline loops: CDR1 SNHLY, CDR2 FYNNEI. This CDR3 has 15 amino acids. The V and J ends lost 7 bases and 7 bases, in that order; junction bases with no gene match: 7. This CDR3 reads CASKGTGGFSGELFF. CDR3 nucleotides: TGTGCCAGCAAAGGGACAGGGGGCTTTAGCGGGGAGCTGTTTTTT. The full variable domain, its missing parts supplied by reference TRBV2 and TRBJ2-2, is EPEVTQTPSHQVTQMGQEVILRCVPISNHLYFYWYRQILGQKVEFLVSFYNNEISEKSEIFDDQFSVERPDGSNFTLKIRSTKLEDSAMYFCASKGTGGFSGELFFGEGSRLTVL.

The chain recombines TRBV15 with TRBJ2-6; no firm D call. CDR3 length: 14 amino acids. Germline V CDR1 and CDR2: LNHNV, YYDKDF (reference sequence). V was trimmed by 5 bases and J by 2 bases, leaving 7 bases between them. Here the CDR3 reads CATSGGAGANVLTF. As DNA, the CDR3 is TGTGCCACCAGCGGCGGCGCTGGGGCCAACGTCCTGACTTTC.

With respect to this clone: One junction end disagrees with the germline gene, perhaps due to a read error. This rearrangement joins TRBV27 to TRBJ2-5, with 11 positions matching TRBD2. The CDR3 totals 14 residues. Germline V gene sequence: CDR1 MNHEY, CDR2 SMNVEV (reference sequence). CDR3 in DNA: TGTGCCAGCAGGAGACTAGCGGGACAAGGGACCCAGTACTTC. As protein: CASRRLAGQGTQYF.

V gene TRBV5-1 combines with J gene TRBJ2-5, with 8 bases lining up with TRBD2. This CDR3 comprises 13 residues. J gave up 10 bases and V 2 bases, and 7 bases lay outside the gene matches. Germline V lookup: CDR1 SGHRS, CDR2 YFSETQ. The CDR3 reads CASSLDGREGQYF. The CDR3 coding sequence is TGCGCCAGCAGCTTAGACGGACGGGAGGGCCAGTACTTC.

The chain has TRBV28 and TRBJ2-1, with D possibly TRBD2 on 6 matching bases. Germline V CDR1 and CDR2: MDHEN, SYDVKM. This CDR3 has 17 amino acids. V was shortened by 4 bases and J by 0 bases, with 16 bases between the two germline ends. In DNA form, the CDR3 reads TGTGCCAGCAGTTCCCCTTCGCGGGGTCTCTCCTACAATGAGCAGTTCTTC. Translated: CASSSPSRGLSYNEQFF.

This clone was picked up one time. The V gene is TRBV5-1, the J gene TRBJ2-7; 10 nucleotides align to TRBD1. Germline CDR1 is SGHRS and CDR2 is YFSETQ. The CDR3 contains 14 residues. Germline trimming cut 4 bases from V and 7 bases from J; bases unmatched to any gene: 8. CDR3 sequence (DNA): TGCGCCAGCAGCCCCGGGACAGGGGCGCGAGAGCAGTACTTC. Its protein is CASSPGTGAREQYF. Together with reference TRBV5-1 and TRBJ2-7, the CDR3 gives the full variable domain: KAGVTQTPRYLIKTRGQQVTLSCSPISGHRSVSWYQQTPGQGLQFLFEYFSETQRNKGNFPGRFSGRQFSNSRSEMNVSTLELGDSALYLCASSPGTGAREQYFGPGTRLTVT.

This clone was counted once. Other DNA sequences of this sample code for an identical CDR3. V is TRBV7-9 and J is TRBJ2-7, with D perhaps being TRBD1 or TRBD2 (5 bases each). Between the trimmed V and J ends, which lost 1 base and 3 bases, there was a span of 7 bases. Germline V gene lookup returns CDR1 SEHNR and CDR2 FQNEAQ (reference sequence). CDR3 length: 13 residues. The CDR3 nucleotides read TGTGCCAGCAGCTTAGGAGGGGTCTACGAGCAGTACTTC. Its translation is CASSLGGVYEQYF. The full variable domain, completed using reference TRBV7-9 and TRBJ2-7, is DTGVSQNPRHKITKRGQNVTFRCDPISEHNRLYWYRQTLGQGPEFLTYFQNEAQLEKSRLLSDRFSAERPKGSFSTLEIQRTEQGDSAMYLCASSLGGVYEQYFGPGTRLTVT.

This chain uses TRBV29-1 with TRBJ2-3, with a possible D match to TRBD2 (5 bases). The CDR3 consists of 12 residues. Germline loops: CDR1 SQVTM, CDR2 ANQGSEA. V lost 6 bases and J 4 bases, leaving 11 bases between the germline ends. This CDR3 reads CSVRDIADTQYF. The CDR3 DNA sequence: TGCAGCGTCCGGGATATCGCAGATACGCAGTATTTT.

The chain recombines TRBV18 with TRBJ1-1, with TRBD1 matching 9 bases. Germline V gives CDR1 KGHSH, CDR2 LQKENI. J gave up 1 base and V 3 bases, and 0 bases lay outside the gene matches. The CDR3 consists of 14 residues. The CDR3 sequence is CASSPGQGNTEAFF. In DNA, the CDR3 is TGTGCCAGCTCACCGGGACAGGGGAACACTGAAGCTTTCTTT.

The chain carries TRBV7-9 and TRBJ2-5, with 14 bases matching TRBD2. Germline V lookup: CDR1 SEHNR, CDR2 FQNEAQ (reference sequence). The CDR3 has 18 amino acids. V was clipped by 3 bases and J by 0 bases; unmatched bases: 6. In DNA form, the CDR3 reads TGTGCCAGCAGCTTTAGGGGGACTAGCGGGAGTTACCAAGAGACCCAGTACTTC. Translating it yields CASSFRGTSGSYQETQYF.

This clone has more than one count but fewer than ten. The chain has TRBV27 and TRBJ2-5, with TRBD1 matching 11 bases. The CDR3 length is 14 residues. The germline V gene encodes CDR1 MNHEY and CDR2 SMNVEV (reference sequence). V gave up 5 bases and J gave up 5 bases; unmatched junction bases: 4. The CDR3: CASSTGTGGETQYF. The CDR3 region has the DNA TGTGCCAGCAGTACCGGGACAGGGGGTGAGACCCAGTACTTC.

The rearrangement joins TRBV6-1 to TRBJ2-1; 7 bases match TRBD2. The CDR3 contains 17 residues. Germline assignment: CDR1 MNHNS and CDR2 SASEGT. V trimming: 4 bases; J trimming: 4 bases; junction bases outside the gene matches: 13. The CDR3 nucleotides read TGTGCCAGCAGTGGGTTCATCTGGGACTACGGGTACAATGAGCAGTTCTTC. Residues: CASSGFIWDYGYNEQFF.

For the CDR3, the DNA is TGTGCCACCAGCAGAGCGGGATATACGGGACAGGGCTCCTACGAGCAGTACTTC. As protein: CATSRAGYTGQGSYEQYF. This chain connects TRBV15 to TRBJ2-7, with TRBD1 matching over 9 bases. Trimming removed 1 base from V and 0 bases from J; junction bases left unmatched: 10. The CDR3 is 18 amino acids. Germline assignment: CDR1 LNHNV and CDR2 YYDKDF (reference sequence).

The rearrangement links TRBV27 to TRBJ2-3; 7 bases align to TRBD2. The germline V gene has CDR1 MNHEY and CDR2 SMNVEV (reference sequence). CDR3 length: 16 residues. J was trimmed by 3 bases and V by 3 bases; bases with no gene match: 9. The DNA of the CDR3 is TGTGCCAGCAGTTTCGGGCGGGAGAAGGGGACAGATACGCAGTATTTT. Its protein is CASSFGREKGTDTQYF.

V and J are TRBV28 and TRBJ2-7; 10 positions agree with TRBD2. Germline CDR1 reads MDHEN; CDR2 reads SYDVKM. Trimming removed 5 bases from V and 4 bases from J; junction bases left unmatched: 5. This CDR3 has 14 residues. The CDR3 DNA reads TGTGCCAGCAGTCCGGGACTAGCGACATACGAGCAGTACTTC. It encodes CASSPGLATYEQYF.